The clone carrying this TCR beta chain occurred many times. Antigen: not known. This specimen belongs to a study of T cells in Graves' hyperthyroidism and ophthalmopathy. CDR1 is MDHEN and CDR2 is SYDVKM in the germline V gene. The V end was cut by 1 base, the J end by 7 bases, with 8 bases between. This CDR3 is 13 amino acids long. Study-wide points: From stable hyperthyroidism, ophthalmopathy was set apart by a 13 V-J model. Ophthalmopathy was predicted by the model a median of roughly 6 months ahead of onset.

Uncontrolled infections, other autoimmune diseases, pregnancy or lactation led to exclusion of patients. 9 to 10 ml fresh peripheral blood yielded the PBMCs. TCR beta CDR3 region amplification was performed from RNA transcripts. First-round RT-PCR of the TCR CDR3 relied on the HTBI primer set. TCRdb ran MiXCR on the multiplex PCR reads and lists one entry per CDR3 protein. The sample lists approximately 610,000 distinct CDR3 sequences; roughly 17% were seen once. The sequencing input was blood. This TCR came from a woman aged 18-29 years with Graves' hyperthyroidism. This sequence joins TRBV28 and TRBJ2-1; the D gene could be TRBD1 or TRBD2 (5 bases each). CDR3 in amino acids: CASSLLGTNEQFF. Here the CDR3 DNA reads TGTGCCAGCAGTTTATTGGGGACGAATGAGCAGTTCTTC.